The rows below give T cell receptor beta chains drawn from one sample of a study of regulatory T cells in long-lasting Graves disease. TCRdb processed the multiplex PCR reads anew with MiXCR; each CDR3 protein has one entry. This sample has 320,000 or so distinct CDR3 sequences, with more than 15% found just once. The specimen was peripheral blood mononuclear cells (PBMCs), collected at new diagnosis, from a patient treated with antithyroid drugs. The receptors were sampled from a female donor with Graves disease. Both conserved end residues are part of each CDR3. A D gene is named only where the DNA matches it firmly. Clone size appears in some rows only: once, few, many, or a class for an expanded clone.

>.|TRBJ1-1|TRBD1|TRBV2
CASSEQGTGQAFF
TGTGCCAGCAGTGAACAAGGGACAGGGCAAGCTTTCTTT
>many|TRBJ2-3|.|TRBV19
CASSFQGSADTQYF
TGTGCCAGTAGTTTTCAGGGTTCGGCAGATACGCAGTATTTT
>.|TRBJ1-5|TRBD1|TRBV19
CASSITGQVSNQPQHF
TGTGCCAGTAGTATAACGGGACAGGTGAGCAATCAGCCCCAGCATTTT
>few|TRBJ2-1|.|TRBV29-1
CSVVQGPNNEQFF
TGCAGCGTTGTACAGGGCCCAAACAATGAGCAGTTCTTC
>few|TRBJ2-2|.|TRBV19
CATSISGGELFF
TGTGCCACCAGTATATCGGGCGGGGAGCTGTTTTTT
>many|TRBJ2-7|.|TRBV2
CASRDGAYEQYF
TGTGCCAGCCGGGACGGAGCCTACGAGCAGTACTTC
>many|TRBJ2-1|TRBD2|TRBV28
CASTLRLAGPNEQFF
TGTGCCAGCACATTACGGCTAGCGGGCCCCAATGAGCAGTTCTTC
>.|TRBJ2-1|.|TRBV2
CASHFSLVDEQFF
TGTGCCAGCCATTTCTCTTTAGTCGATGAGCAGTTCTTC
>many|TRBJ1-3|.|TRBV25-1
CASTDSSVRPGNTIYF
TGTGCCAGCACCGACTCTTCAGTCCGGCCTGGAAACACCATATATTTT
>many|TRBJ1-2|.|TRBV20-1
CSARGGFPYGYTF
TGCAGTGCTAGGGGCGGCTTCCCGTATGGCTACACCTTC
>many|TRBJ2-7|.|TRBV27
CASSFGGGAFYEQYF
TGTGCCAGCAGTTTTGGAGGGGGTGCTTTCTACGAGCAGTACTTC
>few|TRBJ2-7|.|TRBV6-1
CASSVEARSGYEQYF
TGTGCCAGCAGTGTGGAGGCGCGCTCCGGATACGAGCAGTACTTC
>many|TRBJ2-7|.|TRBV2
CASRETGPAYEQYF
TGTGCCAGCAGGGAGACAGGTCCAGCCTACGAGCAGTACTTC
>.|TRBJ1-2|TRBD1|TRBV12-3/TRBV12-4
CASSLRDRPYYGYTF
TGTGCCAGCAGCCTGAGGGACAGACCTTACTATGGCTACACCTTC
>many|TRBJ2-1|TRBD2|TRBV18
CASSATSGMGSYNEQFF
TGTGCCAGCTCAGCCACTAGCGGGATGGGCTCCTACAATGAGCAGTTCTTC
>.|TRBJ2-2|.|TRBV20-1
CSARDGSGTGELFF
TGCAGTGCTAGGGACGGGAGTGGCACCGGGGAGCTGTTTTTT
>few|TRBJ2-7|TRBD1|TRBV20-1
CSAGDRDSLYEQYF
TGCAGTGCTGGGGACAGGGACTCCCTTTACGAGCAGTACTTC
>many|TRBJ2-7|.|TRBV11-3
CASSFRASSYEQYF
TGTGCCAGCAGCTTTAGAGCGAGTTCCTACGAGCAGTACTTC
>many|TRBJ2-7|TRBD1|TRBV7-2
CASGTGYSYEQYF
TGTGCCAGCGGGACAGGGTATTCCTACGAGCAGTACTTC
>.|TRBJ2-5|.|TRBV2
CASSQLASETQYF
TGCGCCAGCAGCCAACTCGCGTCGGAGACCCAGTACTTC
>many|TRBJ1-6|.|TRBV28
CASSLQVGSPLHF
TGTGCCAGCAGTTTGCAGGTGGGCTCACCCCTCCACTTT
>.|TRBJ2-6|.|TRBV20-1
CSARAPGVSGANVLTF
TGCAGTGCTAGAGCGCCTGGGGTCTCTGGGGCCAACGTCCTGACTTTC
>many|TRBJ2-7|TRBD2|TRBV27
CASSPSRRLAGYYEQYF
TGTGCCAGCAGTCCTTCCCGCCGGCTAGCGGGTTACTACGAGCAGTACTTC
>few|TRBJ1-5|.|TRBV5-1
CASSKDSNQPQHF
TGCGCCAGCAGCAAAGATAGCAATCAGCCCCAGCATTTT
>many|TRBJ2-1|TRBD2|TRBV12-3/TRBV12-4
CASSLSAGPPREQFF
TGTGCCAGCAGTTTATCAGCGGGGCCCCCTCGGGAGCAGTTCTTC
>few|TRBJ2-7|TRBD1|TRBV29-1
CSVEDPLGTGNSYEQYF
TGCAGCGTTGAAGATCCGCTAGGGACAGGGAATTCCTACGAGCAGTACTTC